A selection of T cell receptor beta chains follows, all from one sample in a study of T-cell memory formation after mild COVID-19. TCRdb recomputed calls from the 5' RACE reads with MiXCR, one row per CDR3 protein. Of some 45,000 distinct CDR3 sequences listed, 27% are singletons. The sequencing sample was made of PBMCs or a T cell subset sorted from them (not recorded which). All receptors derive from a man in his late teens or twenties who had mild COVID-19 (a few samples of this study predate the infection). Cell type and time point are not known. The CDR3 runs from the conserved cysteine through the conserved F or W. D genes are given only for firm matches. Size is stated for part of the rows, as once, few or many counts, or as a class when the clone is expanded.

j_gene	d_gene	len	v_gene	abundance	CDR3nt	CDR3aa
TRBJ2-5	-	13	TRBV5-6	-	TGTGCCAGCAGCCGGGGAACGGAAGAGACCCAGTACTTC	CASSRGTEETQYF
TRBJ2-3	-	14	TRBV7-3	few	TGTGCCAGCAGCTCAGGGGGGGGCACAGATACGCAGTATTTT	CASSSGGGTDTQYF
TRBJ2-7	TRBD1	11	TRBV10-1	few	TGCGCCAGCGGGACAGATTACGAGCAGTACTTC	CASGTDYEQYF
TRBJ2-3	-	11	TRBV12-3/TRBV12-4	few	TGTGCCAGCAGGTTCACAGATACGCAGTATTTT	CASRFTDTQYF
TRBJ2-1	-	15	TRBV2	few	TGTGCCAGCAGTGTAGCGGCGAGCTCCTACAATGAGCAGTTCTTC	CASSVAASSYNEQFF
TRBJ2-1	-	14	TRBV6-2/TRBV6-3	few	TGTGCCAGCTCCCACGGGACTCCCCGGGGCGAGCAGTTCTTC	CASSHGTPRGEQFF
TRBJ2-7	-	14	TRBV12-3/TRBV12-4	-	TGTGCCAGCAGAATAACAGGGAATAGGTACGAGCAGTACTTC	CASRITGNRYEQYF
TRBJ2-2	TRBD1	15	TRBV5-1	few	TGCGCCAGCTCAGAGGACAGGGAATTGGTCGGGGAGCTGTTTTTT	CASSEDRELVGELFF
TRBJ2-7	-	14	TRBV4-1	few	TGCGCCAGCAGCCAGACCCAGGGCATCCCCGAGCAGTACTTC	CASSQTQGIPEQYF
TRBJ2-3	TRBD2	14	TRBV7-3	-	TGTGCCAGCAGTCGCGGGGGGGCGTCAGATACGCAGTATTTT	CASSRGGASDTQYF
TRBJ2-7	TRBD2	16	TRBV4-2	-	TGTGCCAGCAGCCTGTCCGGGACTAGCGGGGGATACGAGCAGTACTTC	CASSLSGTSGGYEQYF
TRBJ2-5	-	16	TRBV4-1	few	TGCGCCAGCAGCCAGCTCGGGGACCCGTACCAAGAGACCCAGTACTTC	CASSQLGDPYQETQYF
TRBJ2-5	TRBD1	15	TRBV6-6	-	TGTGCCAGCAGTTACGCGGACAGGCGCGGGCATACCCAGTACTTC	CASSYADRRGHTQYF
TRBJ2-2	-	12	TRBV6-5	-	TGTGCCAGCAGTGAGACAGTCGGGGAGCTGTTTTTT	CASSETVGELFF
TRBJ2-7	-	12	TRBV6-2/TRBV6-3	few	TGTGCCAGCCAGCCGGACAGCTACGAGCAGTACTTC	CASQPDSYEQYF
TRBJ1-1	-	12	TRBV9	-	TGTGCCAGCAGCGGGGACGGCCCTGAAGCTTTCTTT	CASSGDGPEAFF
TRBJ2-7	TRBD1	14	TRBV4-3	-	TGCGCCAGCAGCCAAGACAGGGGGACCTACGAGCAGTACTTC	CASSQDRGTYEQYF
TRBJ2-7	TRBD1	14	TRBV4-3	-	TGCGCCAGCAGCCAAGGGACAGGGACCTACGAGCAGTACTTC	CASSQGTGTYEQYF
TRBJ1-2	-	12	TRBV19	-	TGTGCCAGTAGTATCGGGAAGGGAGGCTACACCTTC	CASSIGKGGYTF
TRBJ1-1	-	14	TRBV20-1	-	TGCAGTGCTAGAGATGAGCGCACTACAGGGGAAGCTTTCTTT	CSARDERTTGEAFF
TRBJ1-5	-	15	TRBV7-2	few	TGTGCCAGCAGCTTAAGTCAGGGCCGGAATCAGCCCCAGCATTTT	CASSLSQGRNQPQHF
TRBJ2-7	TRBD2	13	TRBV20-1	-	TGCAGTGCAAATAGCGGGACCTCCTACGAGCAGTACTTC	CSANSGTSYEQYF
TRBJ2-1	-	18	TRBV5-1	-	TGCGCCAGCCGGCCCCCCCAGATTGGGGGCCCTTCCTACAATGAGCAGTTCTTC	CASRPPQIGGPSYNEQFF
TRBJ2-1	-	13	TRBV24-1	-	TGTGCCACCAGTGAATATCACGGCGGTGAGCAGTTCTTC	CATSEYHGGEQFF
TRBJ2-3	-	14	TRBV27	-	TGTGCCAGCAGAATACGGGGTGGCACAGATACGCAGTATTTT	CASRIRGGTDTQYF
TRBJ2-2	-	15	TRBV15	-	TGTGCCACCAGCAGAGTGGGAGCGAACACCGGGGAGCTGTTTTTT	CATSRVGANTGELFF
TRBJ2-1	-	15	TRBV11-3	few	TGTGCCAGCAGCCAAAAACAGGGAGACTACAATGAGCAGTTCTTC	CASSQKQGDYNEQFF
TRBJ2-5	-	12	TRBV20-1	-	TGCAGTGCTAGAGATCCTCAAGAGACCCAGTACTTC	CSARDPQETQYF
TRBJ1-5	-	13	TRBV27	-	TGTGCCAGCAGTTCCCAGGGGCATCAGCCCCAGCATTTT	CASSSQGHQPQHF
TRBJ2-7	-	16	TRBV11-2	few	TGTGCCAGCAGCCCAAGCCCCGGCGGACGCCTGGACGAGCAGTACTTC	CASSPSPGGRLDEQYF
TRBJ2-1	-	18	TRBV5-1	-	TGCGCCAGCAGCTGGGGACTGGGACGGAGACCCCTAGACAATGAGCAGTTCTTC	CASSWGLGRRPLDNEQFF
TRBJ2-3	TRBD1	14	TRBV2	few	TGTGCCGGATGGCTCGGGACAGGGTCAGATACGCAGTATTTT	CAGWLGTGSDTQYF
TRBJ2-5	TRBD2	15	TRBV2	-	TGTGCCAGCAGTGAGTGGGCTAGCGGGGACGAGACCCAGTACTTC	CASSEWASGDETQYF
TRBJ1-5	-	16	TRBV28	-	TGTGCCAGCAGTTCAGACAGGTACTATAGCAATCAGCCCCAGCATTTT	CASSSDRYYSNQPQHF